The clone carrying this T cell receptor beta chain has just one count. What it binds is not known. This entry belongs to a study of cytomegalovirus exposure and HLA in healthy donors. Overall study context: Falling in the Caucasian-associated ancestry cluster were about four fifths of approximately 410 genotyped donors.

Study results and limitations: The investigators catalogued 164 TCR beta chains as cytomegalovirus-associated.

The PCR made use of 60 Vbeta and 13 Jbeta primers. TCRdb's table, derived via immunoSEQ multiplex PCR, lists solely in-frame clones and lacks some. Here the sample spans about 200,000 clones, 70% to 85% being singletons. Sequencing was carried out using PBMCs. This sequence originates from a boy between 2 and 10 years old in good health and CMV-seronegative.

This chain's CDR3 is CASSPMGGFVSGGANYGYTF. DNA for the CDR3: TGTGCCAGCTCACCGATGGGTGGGTTCGTCTCAGGGGGCGCTAACTATGGCTACACCTTC. This sequence joins TRBV18 and TRBJ1-2; 8 positions agree with TRBD1. V was pared by 3 bases and J by 0 bases, with 18 bases of the junction left unmatched. There are 20 residues in the CDR3. The V gene's germline CDR1 is KGHSH and CDR2 LQKENI.